A single sample gave rise to the 24 T cell receptor beta chains below, sequenced in a study of human thymus T cells. Generated by immunoSEQ multiplex PCR, the TCRdb table keeps only in-frame clones and is missing some. This sample carries about 44,000 clones, 94% of them seen once, and the ten largest clones take about 0.13%. Sequencing was performed on blood. Every receptor here comes from a boy under three years old with a congenital heart defect but otherwise immunologically healthy.

The chain uses TRBV9 and TRBJ2-4, with 9 bases fitting TRBD1. J lost 4 bases, V lost 4 bases, and 9 bases had no gene match. Germline V CDR1 and CDR2: SGDLS, YYNGEE. The CDR3 covers 16 residues. CDR3 loop: CASSPGQGWEKNIQYF. Written as DNA, the CDR3 is TGTGCCAGCAGCCCGGGACAGGGTTGGGAGAAAAACATTCAGTACTTC.

The V call is TRBV6-5, the J call TRBJ2-6, with D hard to call. The germline V and J ends were trimmed by 5 bases and 1 base, with 3 bases remaining between them. Germline loops: CDR1 MNHEY, CDR2 SVGAGI. CDR3 length: 13 residues. This CDR3 is CASSNSGANVLTF. The CDR3 coding sequence is TGTGCCAGCAGTAATTCTGGGGCCAACGTCCTGACTTTC.

This clone was recorded once. This chain joins TRBV4-1 and TRBJ1-1; a weak D match, TRBD1 (5 bases). The V gene's germline CDR1 is MGHRA and CDR2 YSYEKL. V was pared by 7 bases and J by 4 bases, with 16 bases between. The CDR3 consists of 14 residues. The CDR3 DNA reads TGCGCCAGCACGGGACCGGCGGGGGTCACTGAAGCTTTCTTT. It encodes CASTGPAGVTEAFF.

This clone has more than one count but fewer than ten. The chain carries TRBV6-5 and TRBJ1-1; D is ambiguous. The CDR3 sequence is 15 residues long. CDR1 is MNHEY and CDR2 is SVGAGI in the germline V gene. Deletions cut 6 bases from V and 3 bases from J, with 17 bases between. CDR3 sequence: CASSSRPASHTEAFF. The CDR3 DNA is TGTGCCAGCAGCTCCCGTCCGGCCAGCCACACTGAAGCTTTCTTT.

This chain uses TRBV6-5 with TRBJ2-1, with D possibly matching TRBD2 (6 bases). CDR3 length: 14 residues. Trimming removed 2 bases from V and 4 bases from J, with 9 bases in between. The germline V gene has CDR1 MNHEY and CDR2 SVGAGI. The CDR3 coding sequence is TGTGCCAGCAGTTACGACCGGGAGTACAATGAGCAGTTCTTC. Translated, it gives CASSYDREYNEQFF.

The chain carries TRBV28 and TRBJ1-2; TRBD1 matches 7 bases. This CDR3 has 14 amino acids. V was pared by 1 base and J by 3 bases, with 2 bases of the junction left unmatched. CDR1 and CDR2 from the germline V gene are MDHEN and SYDVKM. The CDR3: CASSLFTGDYGYTF. In nucleotides, the CDR3 is TGTGCCAGCAGTTTATTCACAGGGGACTATGGCTACACCTTC.

The chain has TRBV2 and TRBJ2-7; D is undetermined. The V gene's germline CDR1 is SNHLY and CDR2 FYNNEI. V lost 2 bases, J lost 4 bases, and 0 bases lay in between. CDR3 length: 10 residues. The CDR3 reads CASSEYEQYF. DNA of the CDR3: TGTGCCAGCAGTGAATACGAGCAGTACTTC.

The chain links TRBV27 to TRBJ2-5, with 10 nucleotides matching TRBD2. Germline CDR1 MNHEY, CDR2 SMNVEV (reference sequence). The trim removed 3 bases at V and 4 bases at J, leaving 5 bases unmatched. CDR3 length: 15 amino acids. The CDR3 is CASSFKRGGVETQYF. In DNA, the CDR3 is TGTGCCAGCAGTTTCAAGCGGGGGGGGGTAGAGACCCAGTACTTC.

This clone has a single count. The chain couples TRBV6-6 to TRBJ1-3; D gene unclear. Germline V gene sequence: CDR1 MNHNY, CDR2 SVGAGI (reference sequence). V dropped 4 bases and J dropped 2 bases, with 6 bases sitting between them. The CDR3 covers 13 residues. CDR3 coding DNA: TGTGCCAGCAGTTGGAGGGCTGGAAACACCATATATTTT. Its protein product is CASSWRAGNTIYF.

The rearrangement links TRBV7-8 to TRBJ1-5; tentatively, D is TRBD1 (6 bases). The germline gives CDR1 SGHVS, CDR2 FQNEAQ. The ends were cut back, 5 bases at V and 4 bases at J, with 9 bases in the middle. The CDR3 sequence is 13 residues long. CDR3: CASSLRGNQPQHF. In nucleotides, the CDR3 is TGTGCCAGCAGCCTTAGGGGGAATCAGCCCCAGCATTTT.

The V gene is TRBV28, the J gene TRBJ1-1; 9 bases line up with TRBD1. The CDR3 has 13 amino acids. J lost 4 bases, V lost 4 bases, and 1 base had no gene match. Germline V gene sequence: CDR1 MDHEN, CDR2 SYDVKM. The CDR3 sequence: CASSSGQGTEAFF. CDR3 nucleotide sequence: TGTGCCAGCAGTTCGGGACAGGGCACTGAAGCTTTCTTT. Full variable domain (rest looked up from reference TRBV28 and TRBJ1-1): DVKVTQSSRYLVKRTGEKVFLECVQDMDHENMFWYRQDPGLGLRLIYFSYDVKMKEKGDIPEGYSVSREKKERFSLILESASTNQTSMYLCASSSGQGTEAFFGQGTRLTVV.

This chain joins TRBV6-1 and TRBJ1-4; 7 nucleotides match TRBD1. The germline CDR1 and CDR2 sequences are MNHNS and SASEGT. The J segment lost 6 bases and the V segment lost 10 bases, leaving 11 bases of the junction unmatched. CDR3 length: 14 residues. The CDR3 DNA follows: TGTGCCACTTTACAGGGGCCCAAAGATGAAAAACTGTTTTTT. This encodes CATLQGPKDEKLFF.

CDR3 nucleotide sequence: TGTGCCAGCAGTTCGGACCGGACTTTCGATAATGAAAAACTGTTTTTT. Its protein product is CASSSDRTFDNEKLFF. The chain links TRBV27 to TRBJ1-4; D gene uncertain. Trimming left V 4 bases short and J 4 bases short, with 16 bases between. Germline V gene data show CDR1 as MNHEY and CDR2 as SMNVEV (reference sequence). CDR3 size: 16 residues.

V gene TRBV5-1 combines with J gene TRBJ2-2, with D tentatively TRBD2 (5 bases). The CDR3 totals 16 residues. In germline, CDR1 is SGHRS, CDR2 YFSETQ. V lost 3 bases and J 3 bases, leaving 15 bases between the germline ends. The DNA of the CDR3 is TGCGCCAGCAGCTCAGCGGCTGGAATGGACACCGGGGAGCTGTTTTTT. It codes for CASSSAAGMDTGELFF.

V gene TRBV21-1 combines with J gene TRBJ1-1; the table's D call TRBD1 went unverified against the DNA. TRBV21-1 represents a pseudogene. The CDR3 length is 12 residues. DNA of the CDR3: TGTGCCAGCAGCAAAGACAGCACTGAAGCTTTCTTT. It encodes CASSKDSTEAFF.

The chain has TRBV19 and TRBJ2-4, with D unresolved. The CDR3 covers 10 residues. CDR1 LNHDA and CDR2 SQIVND come from the germline V gene (reference sequence). The CDR3 region is CASQKNIQYF. The CDR3, as DNA: TGTGCTTCACAGAAAAACATTCAGTACTTC.

The V and J genes are TRBV10-2 and TRBJ2-7; TRBD1 aligns across 11 bases. From germline, CDR1 is WSHSY and CDR2 SAAADI. The J segment lost 7 bases and the V segment lost 8 bases, leaving 4 bases of the junction unmatched. This CDR3 region has 12 residues. The CDR3 reads CASGQGAGEQYF. The DNA for the CDR3 is TGCGCCAGCGGACAGGGGGCAGGTGAGCAGTACTTC.

The rearrangement joins TRBV5-6 to TRBJ1-2; maybe TRBD1 (6 bases). Looked up from germline, CDR1 is SGHDT and CDR2 is YYEEEE. The CDR3 totals 12 residues. V dropped 0 bases and J dropped 8 bases, with 8 bases sitting between them. CDR3 amino acids: CASSLEQGGYTF. The CDR3 DNA sequence: TGTGCCAGCAGCTTGGAACAGGGAGGCTACACCTTC.

The chain is built from TRBV9 and TRBJ2-1, with TRBD2 identical over 15 bases. CDR3 length: 15 residues. Per germline, CDR1 SGDLS and CDR2 YYNGEE. J was trimmed by 10 bases and V by 4 bases; bases with no gene match: 6. The CDR3 region has the DNA TGTGCCAGCAGCCCCCGGACTAGCGGGGGGGCAGAGCAGTTCTTC. Amino acid sequence: CASSPRTSGGAEQFF.

This clone was seen just once. This chain uses TRBV7-3 with TRBJ1-1; no definite D call. The V gene lost 2 bases and the J gene lost 5 bases, with 12 bases spanning the gap. Germline CDR1 is SGHTA and CDR2 is FQGTGA. CDR3 length: 14 residues. For the CDR3, the DNA is TGTGCCAGCAGCTTATCAACAGAAAGTACTGAAGCTTTCTTT. Its translation: CASSLSTESTEAFF.

The genes are TRBV5-1 and TRBJ2-5; 7 bases align to TRBD2. Germline V gene data show CDR1 as SGHRS and CDR2 as YFSETQ. V shed 4 bases and J 5 bases; nucleotides not matched to a gene: 8. The CDR3 is 14 amino acids. DNA for the CDR3: TGCGCCAGCAGCCCTGGGGGGGGTCGGGAGACCCAGTACTTC. Amino acid sequence: CASSPGGGRETQYF.

The chain couples TRBV4-1 to TRBJ1-2; D perhaps matches TRBD1 (6 bases). CDR1 MGHRA and CDR2 YSYEKL come from the germline V gene. V lost 4 bases and J 5 bases, leaving 17 bases between the germline ends. The CDR3 consists of 15 residues. The CDR3, as DNA: TGCGCCAGCAGCCGTTACCAGGGACATATTTATGGCTACACCTTC. Protein sequence: CASSRYQGHIYGYTF.

In its sample, this clone was seen once. The chain uses TRBV2 and TRBJ2-7, with a tentative D call TRBD1 (5 bases). CDR1 and CDR2 from the germline V gene are SNHLY and FYNNEI. The CDR3 totals 15 residues. Trimming pared 1 base from V and 6 bases from J, leaving 16 bases between. The CDR3 DNA follows: TGTGCCAGCAGTGAAGGACAGTTCCCGTATAGCGAGCAGTACTTC. Translation: CASSEGQFPYSEQYF.

The CDR3 region has the DNA TGTGCCAGCAGCTTATCGGGGGGCGCGAGCAATCAGCCCCAGCATTTT. Translated: CASSLSGGASNQPQHF. This sequence joins TRBV7-2 and TRBJ1-5; maybe TRBD1 (6 bases). This CDR3 comprises 16 residues. Between the trimmed V and J ends, which lost 2 bases and 1 base, there was a span of 12 bases. Germline CDR1 reads SGHTA; CDR2 reads FQGNSA. The full variable domain, with the rest looked up from reference TRBV7-2 and TRBJ1-5, is GAGVSQSPSNKVTEKGKDVELRCDPISGHTALYWYRQSLGQGLEFLIYFQGNSAPDKSGLPSDRFSAERTGGSVSTLTIQRTQQEDSAVYLCASSLSGGASNQPQHFGDGTRLSIL.